The 7 T cell receptor beta chains below all came from one sample that was sequenced in a study of blood T cell repertoires in COVID-19. Some clones are missing from TCRdb's copy, which holds only in-frame ones; the method was immunoSEQ multiplex PCR. The sample carries about 220,000 clones, 80% recorded once. Sample: peripheral blood. Source of these receptors: a human donor in a cohort sampled during active COVID-19.

This chain joins TRBV28 and TRBJ1-1; TRBD1 agrees at 11 bases. The germline gives CDR1 MDHEN, CDR2 SYDVKM. CDR3 length equals 17 residues. With 6 bases clipped from V and 5 bases from J, the junction kept 14 bases outside the gene matches. CDR3 DNA sequence: TGTGCCAGCAGACGCACCGGGACAGGGGGGTCTTTTACTGAAGCTTTCTTT. This sequence encodes CASRRTGTGGSFTEAFF.

J is TRBJ2-7 and V is TRBV7-2; possibly TRBD1 for D (5 bases). Trimming cost V 5 bases and J 1 base, with 12 bases left between them. Per germline, CDR1 SGHTA and CDR2 FQGNSA. The CDR3 consists of 14 residues. The CDR3 DNA follows: TGTGCCAGCAGCATAGGGGCAGAATCCTACGAGCAGTACTTC. It yields the protein CASSIGAESYEQYF.

This chain uses TRBV6-2 or TRBV6-3 with TRBJ1-2; TRBD1 matches at 8 bases. The junction had 15 bases not matched to a gene; V was cut back by 0 bases and J by 6 bases. CDR3 length equals 18 residues. Germline CDR1 MNHEY, CDR2 SVGEGT. The CDR3 loop reads CASSYSNLGDRRRDGYTF. DNA for the CDR3: TGTGCCAGCAGTTACTCGAATCTTGGGGACAGGAGGCGAGATGGCTACACCTTC.

The chain couples TRBV27 to TRBJ2-7, with a possible D match to TRBD2 (6 bases). Looked up from germline, CDR1 is MNHEY and CDR2 is SMNVEV (reference sequence). This CDR3 region has 14 residues. V was trimmed by 3 bases and J by 3 bases, leaving 12 bases between them. The CDR3 here is CASSFAGLNYEQYF. DNA for the CDR3: TGTGCCAGCAGTTTCGCGGGGCTAAACTACGAGCAGTACTTC.

The chain couples TRBV28 to TRBJ2-3; the D gene is possibly TRBD1 (6 bases). The CDR3 spans 15 residues. V gave up 6 bases and J gave up 4 bases, with 17 bases separating them. Germline V lookup: CDR1 MDHEN, CDR2 SYDVKM. For the CDR3, the DNA is TGTGCCAGCAGCTTGGTGTACAGGGACGCAGATACGCAGTATTTT. It is translated as CASSLVYRDADTQYF.

The CDR3 DNA follows: TGTGCCAGCAGTTTGGGACAGGGTGGCGAGACCCAGTACTTC. The encoded protein is CASSLGQGGETQYF. V is TRBV28 and J is TRBJ2-5; the match to TRBD1 covers 9 bases. Trimming removed 3 bases from V and 5 bases from J; junction bases left unmatched: 4. Germline assignment: CDR1 MDHEN and CDR2 SYDVKM. This CDR3 region has 14 residues.

This clone was seen just once. This chain links TRBV5-4 with TRBJ2-2; TRBD2 might be the D (6 bases). The V end was cut by 0 bases, the J end by 1 base, with 7 bases between. The CDR3 has 15 residues. The germline CDR1 and CDR2 sequences are SGHNT and YYREEE (reference sequence). The CDR3 DNA follows: TGTGCCAGCAGCTTGGGACTAGAGAACACCGGGGAGCTGTTTTTT. It is translated as CASSLGLENTGELFF.